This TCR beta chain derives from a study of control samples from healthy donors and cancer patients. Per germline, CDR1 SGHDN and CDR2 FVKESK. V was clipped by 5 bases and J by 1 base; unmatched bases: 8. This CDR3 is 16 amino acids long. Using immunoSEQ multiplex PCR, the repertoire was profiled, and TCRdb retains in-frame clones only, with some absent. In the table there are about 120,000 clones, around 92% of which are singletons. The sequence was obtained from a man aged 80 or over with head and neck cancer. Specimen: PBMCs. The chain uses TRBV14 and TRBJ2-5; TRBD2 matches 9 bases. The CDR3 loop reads CASSGPRRGGQETQYF. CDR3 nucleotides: TGTGCCAGCAGCGGCCCTAGGCGGGGGGGCCAAGAGACCCAGTACTTC.